These 18 T cell receptor beta chains share one sample of origin, sequenced in a study of T cells in Graves' hyperthyroidism and ophthalmopathy. The investigators amplified TCR beta CDR3 regions from RNA transcripts. When the TCR CDR3 underwent first-round RT-PCR, the HTBI primer set was used. One entry per CDR3 protein results from TCRdb running MiXCR on the multiplex PCR reads. The data contain hundreds of thousands of distinct CDR3 sequences, 14% to 15% of them singletons. The sample consisted of blood. The source of these receptors is a man aged 18 to 29 with Graves' ophthalmopathy.

Ten or more counts support this clonotype. This chain connects TRBV6-1 to TRBJ2-7; the D is unclear. The germline V gene has CDR1 MNHNS and CDR2 SASEGT. CDR3 length equals 12 residues. Deletions cut 8 bases from V and 1 base from J, with 9 bases between. The CDR3 sequence: CASAVLSYEQYF. CDR3 nucleotides: TGTGCCAGCGCAGTCCTATCCTACGAGCAGTACTTC.

The chain carries TRBV19 and TRBJ2-7; 8 bases are a match to TRBD2. Germline CDR1 and CDR2: LNHDA and SQIVND (reference sequence). J lost 2 bases, V lost 7 bases, and 7 bases had no gene match. The CDR3 loop spans 14 amino acids. The CDR3 sequence: CASKAAGVTYEQYF. The CDR3 region has the DNA TGTGCCAGTAAGGCAGCGGGAGTAACCTACGAGCAGTACTTC.

The sample holds many counts of this clonotype. This chain uses TRBV7-2 with TRBJ2-7; unclear D gene. The CDR3 is 14 amino acids. Germline V gene sequence: CDR1 SGHTA, CDR2 FQGNSA. Trimming left V 4 bases short and J 7 bases short, with 17 bases between. CDR3 amino acids: CASSSPKSPREQYF. CDR3 nucleotides: TGTGCCAGCAGCTCCCCGAAGTCTCCCCGGGAGCAGTACTTC.

This clonotype was detected ten times or more. V gene TRBV6-1 combines with J gene TRBJ1-2; D is uncertain. CDR3 length equals 13 residues. V was pared by 6 bases and J by 4 bases, with 12 bases between. Germline V gene data show CDR1 as MNHNS and CDR2 as SASEGT. CDR3 sequence reads: CASSYELGYGYTF. In nucleotides, the CDR3 is TGTGCCAGCAGCTATGAATTAGGCTATGGCTACACCTTC.

This chain uses TRBV30 with TRBJ2-7; TRBD2 matches at 12 bases. Per the germline V gene, CDR1 is GTSNPN and CDR2 is SVGIG (reference sequence). Trimming removed 4 bases from V and 3 bases from J; junction bases left unmatched: 7. The CDR3 has 15 amino acids. As DNA, the CDR3 is TGTGCCTGGAAAAGCCTAGCGGGAGGGATCTACGAGCAGTACTTC. The encoded protein is CAWKSLAGGIYEQYF.

In this sample, this clonotype turned up a few times. V usage is TRBV4-2 and J usage is TRBJ2-5, with 8 bases matching TRBD2. The germline V gene has CDR1 LGHNA and CDR2 YNFKEQ. Unmatched junction bases numbered 9, after V lost 1 base and J lost 5 bases. The CDR3 has 16 amino acids. CDR3: CASSQVVAGGRETQYF. The CDR3 DNA reads TGTGCCAGCAGCCAAGTCGTGGCGGGGGGCCGGGAGACCCAGTACTTC.

This clonotype was counted between two and nine times. The V and J genes are TRBV15 and TRBJ1-5; TRBD1 might be the D (5 bases). CDR1 LNHNV and CDR2 YYDKDF come from the germline V gene (reference sequence). V dropped 1 base and J dropped 7 bases, with 14 bases sitting between them. CDR3 size: 15 residues. The CDR3 DNA follows: TGTGCCACCAGCAGAGGAAGATTGGCAGGGCAGCCCCAGCATTTT. The encoded protein is CATSRGRLAGQPQHF.

There are many counts of this clonotype. This chain uses TRBV7-9 with TRBJ1-4; the match to TRBD1 covers 7 bases. Germline V gene sequence: CDR1 SEHNR, CDR2 FQNEAQ (reference sequence). The CDR3 spans 15 residues. The J segment lost 0 bases and the V segment lost 5 bases, leaving 3 bases of the junction unmatched. The CDR3 protein is CASSVGQTTNEKLFF. The CDR3 DNA reads as TGTGCCAGCAGCGTGGGACAGACAACTAATGAAAAACTGTTTTTT.

This clonotype appeared many times. V and J are TRBV2 and TRBJ2-3; 9 bases fit TRBD2. The CDR3 extends over 16 amino acids. CDR1 and CDR2 from the germline V gene are SNHLY and FYNNEI. V lost 4 bases, J lost 7 bases, and 12 bases stayed unmatched. CDR3 protein: CASSGLGTSWANTQYF. In DNA form, the CDR3 reads TGTGCCAGCAGTGGCCTTGGGACTAGCTGGGCAAATACGCAGTATTTT. The full variable domain, with the rest looked up from reference TRBV2 and TRBJ2-3, is EPEVTQTPSHQVTQMGQEVILRCVPISNHLYFYWYRQILGQKVEFLVSFYNNEISEKSEIFDDQFSVERPDGSNFTLKIRSTKLEDSAMYFCASSGLGTSWANTQYFGPGTRLTVL.

The rearrangement links TRBV6-1 to TRBJ1-4; 8 bases line up with TRBD1. This CDR3 region has 12 residues. J lost 6 bases, V lost 10 bases, and 4 bases had no gene match. Germline-derived CDR1 and CDR2 are MNHNS and SASEGT. The CDR3 sequence: CATGQGHEKLFF. In DNA form, the CDR3 reads TGTGCCACCGGACAGGGCCATGAAAAACTGTTTTTT.

The sample holds many counts of this clonotype. The CDR3 reads CASSYSSSGNTIYF. In DNA, the CDR3 is TGTGCCAGCAGTTACTCGAGCTCTGGAAACACCATATATTTT. The V gene is TRBV6-5, the J gene TRBJ1-3; D not resolved. The CDR3 has 14 amino acids. V gave up 0 bases and J gave up 0 bases, with 3 bases separating them. The V gene's germline CDR1 is MNHEY and CDR2 SVGAGI.

This clonotype showed up many times. This chain links TRBV28 with TRBJ1-1; D unresolved. The V gene lost 3 bases and the J gene lost 1 base, with 9 bases spanning the gap. The CDR3 has 14 amino acids. Germline CDR1 is MDHEN and CDR2 is SYDVKM. In DNA form, the CDR3 reads TGTGCCAGCAGTTTTTTCTTGCCGAACACTGAAGCTTTCTTT. Its protein product is CASSFFLPNTEAFF.

The count of this clonotype is one. This sequence joins TRBV11-2 and TRBJ2-7, with 11 bases that match TRBD2. Germline loops: CDR1 SGHAT, CDR2 FQNNGV. This CDR3 region has 15 residues. V lost 6 bases and J lost 1; bases outside the gene matches: 5. The CDR3 here is CASRTGTSGSYEQYF. The CDR3 nucleotides read TGTGCCAGCAGGACCGGGACTAGCGGTTCCTACGAGCAGTACTTC.

This clonotype was seen ten or more times. J is TRBJ1-1 and V is TRBV10-2; D is possibly TRBD1 (6 bases). This CDR3 spans 15 amino acids. The germline V gene encodes CDR1 WSHSY and CDR2 SAAADI. V dropped 5 bases and J dropped 5 bases, with 18 bases sitting between them. The CDR3 DNA reads TGCGCCAGCAGTACATATACAGGGATCGTTACTGAAGCTTTCTTT. The encoded protein is CASSTYTGIVTEAFF.

This clonotype was counted at least ten times. This chain joins TRBV11-2 and TRBJ1-5; 10 nucleotides agree with TRBD1. J gave up 6 bases and V 1 base, and 3 bases lay outside the gene matches. This CDR3 comprises 15 residues. Per germline, CDR1 SGHAT and CDR2 FQNNGV. The CDR3 coding sequence is TGTGCCAGCAGCTTAGGACAGGGGGCGTTTCAGCCCCAGCATTTT. Its translation is CASSLGQGAFQPQHF.

The chain combines TRBV12-3 or TRBV12-4 with TRBJ1-4; D ambiguous. CDR3 size: 14 residues. Trimming took 2 bases from V and 6 from J, leaving 10 bases between them. In DNA, the CDR3 is TGTGCCAGCAGTTTATGGGGTAGGGATGAAAAACTGTTTTTT. Translating gives CASSLWGRDEKLFF.

There are many counts of this clonotype. The chain uses TRBV7-2 and TRBJ2-5; tentatively, D is TRBD2 (7 bases). CDR3 length equals 17 residues. Deletions cut 4 bases from V and 4 bases from J, with 22 bases between. CDR1 SGHTA and CDR2 FQGNSA come from the germline V gene. The chain's CDR3 is CASSSNLGLGGGETQYF. The CDR3 coding sequence is TGTGCCAGCAGCTCGAACTTAGGACTAGGGGGTGGAGAGACCCAGTACTTC.

V is TRBV9 and J is TRBJ2-2; TRBD1 agrees at 9 bases. This CDR3 contains 15 residues. The V segment lost 2 bases and the J segment 4 bases; nucleotides outside the gene matches: 3. Per germline, CDR1 SGDLS and CDR2 YYNGEE. The CDR3, as DNA: TGTGCCAGCAGCGTGGGACAGGGAACCACCGGGGAGCTGTTTTTT. This codes for CASSVGQGTTGELFF. Full variable domain (outside the CDR3, taken from reference TRBV9 and TRBJ2-2): DSGVTQTPKHLITATGQRVTLRCSPRSGDLSVYWYQQSLDQGLQFLIQYYNGEERAKGNILERFSAQQFPDLHSELNLSSLELGDSALYFCASSVGQGTTGELFFGEGSRLTVL.